This section outlines one T cell receptor beta chain sequence together with its context. The target antigen is unknown. The sample is drawn from a study of yellow fever vaccine responses in identical twins. Study-wide results and limits: After vaccination, twins' T cell response reportedly seemed partly convergent, partly personalized.

Via MiXCR, TCRdb re-called the RT-PCR reads, giving one row per CDR3 protein. The repertoire consists of 2,300 or so distinct CDR3 sequences, with less than 90% occurring once and the leading ten covering around 4.5%. The clonotype comes from a woman under 30 who received the yellow fever vaccine. Sequenced here: T cells from blood (PBMCs), unsorted or a sorted subset (not recorded which), sampled before or after yellow fever vaccination (not recorded which).

For the CDR3, the DNA is TGCAGTGCTAACGGGGGGGACGTAAATGAGCAGTTCTTC. This codes for CSANGGDVNEQFF. J is TRBJ2-1 and V is TRBV20-1; 8 bases are shared with TRBD2. Per germline, CDR1 DFQATT and CDR2 SNEGSKA (reference sequence). The V gene end was trimmed by 4 bases and the J gene end by 7 bases; junction bases not matched to a gene: 6. CDR3 length: 13 residues.